The entry below gives a single T cell receptor beta chain sequence along with its context. CDR1 and CDR2 (germline): MDHEN, SYDVKM. CDR3 size: 14 residues. The V segment lost 10 bases and the J segment 4 bases; nucleotides outside the gene matches: 10. Across fewer than 25 US areas, participants ranged in age from roughly 18 to 95 years. Participant reports of clinical history set cohort assignment. This specimen belongs to a study of blood T cell repertoires in COVID-19. Background on the study: T cells, B-cell-depleted T cells, or PBMCs supplied cDNA or gDNA.

TCRdb's table, derived via immunoSEQ multiplex PCR, lists solely in-frame clones and lacks some. The sample has about 250,000 clones, about 90% seen once; the top ten hold 3% to 4%. J is TRBJ2-3 and V is TRBV28; 8 bases agree with TRBD2. The clonotype comes from a woman in her twenties or thirties with acute COVID-19. Sequenced sample: PBMCs or T cells enriched from blood (not recorded which). The CDR3 protein is CATGGTRPSDTQYF. CDR3 bases: TGTGCCACCGGGGGGACTAGGCCATCAGATACGCAGTATTTT.